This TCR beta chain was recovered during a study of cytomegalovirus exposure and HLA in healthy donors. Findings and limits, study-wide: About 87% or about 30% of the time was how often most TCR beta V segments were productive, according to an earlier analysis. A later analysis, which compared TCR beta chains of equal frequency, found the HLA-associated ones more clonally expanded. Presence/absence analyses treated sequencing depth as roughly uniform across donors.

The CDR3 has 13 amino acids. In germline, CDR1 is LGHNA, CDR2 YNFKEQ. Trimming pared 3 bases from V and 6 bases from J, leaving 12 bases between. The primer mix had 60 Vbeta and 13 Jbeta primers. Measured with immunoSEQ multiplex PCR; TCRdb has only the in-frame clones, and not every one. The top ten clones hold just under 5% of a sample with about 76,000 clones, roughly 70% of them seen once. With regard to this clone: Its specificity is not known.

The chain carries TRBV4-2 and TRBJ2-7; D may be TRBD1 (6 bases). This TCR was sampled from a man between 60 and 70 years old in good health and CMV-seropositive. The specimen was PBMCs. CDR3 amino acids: CASSQLTGLEQYF. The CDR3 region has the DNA TGTGCCAGCAGCCAGTTAACAGGGCTCGAGCAGTACTTC.